These 28 T cell receptor beta chains were sequenced from one sample in a study of T-cell reconstitution after alpha-beta-depleted transplantation in children. As it was prepared, the TCRbeta library received unique molecular identifiers. One entry per CDR3 protein, called by TCRdb with MiXCR from the PCR reads. The repertoire consists of about 610,000 distinct CDR3 sequences, with roughly a tenth occurring once and the leading ten covering around 4%. Material: PBMCs from the stem cell graft donor, obtained from the stem cell graft. Receptor source: a human donor who donated a stem cell graft to a child with acute myeloid leukemia.

This clonotype was seen at least ten times. V is TRBV20-1 and J is TRBJ2-5, with 11 bases lining up with TRBD2. The CDR3 loop spans 14 amino acids. The junction had 6 bases not matched to a gene; V was cut back by 4 bases and J by 5 bases. CDR1 and CDR2 from the germline V gene are DFQATT and SNEGSKA (reference sequence). The CDR3 DNA reads TGCAGTGCTAAACCACTAGCGGGAGTCGAGACCCAGTACTTC. Translation: CSAKPLAGVETQYF.

At least ten counts were recorded for this clonotype. The CDR3 DNA is TGCAGCGTTGAAGCGGATCGCTACGAGCAGTACTTC. Translated, it gives CSVEADRYEQYF. The V gene is TRBV29-1, the J gene TRBJ2-7; D ambiguous. The CDR3 runs 12 residues. Germline V gives CDR1 SQVTM, CDR2 ANQGSEA. Trimming left V 1 base short and J 3 bases short, with 7 bases between.

The V call is TRBV29-1, the J call TRBJ2-3, with D maybe TRBD2 (6 bases). This CDR3 region has 13 residues. The V gene lost 2 bases and the J gene lost 6 bases, with 12 bases spanning the gap. The V gene's germline CDR1 is SQVTM and CDR2 ANQGSEA. CDR3 amino acids: CSVERGSADTQYF. The CDR3 nucleotides are TGCAGCGTTGAACGGGGGAGTGCCGATACGCAGTATTTT.

The rearrangement joins TRBV6-1 to TRBJ1-2; no firm D call. CDR1 is MNHNS, CDR2 SASEGT, per germline. The ends were cut back, 7 bases at V and 4 bases at J, with 16 bases in the middle. There are 14 residues in the CDR3. The CDR3 DNA is TGTGCCAGCACCGACGATTCTAAAGTCTATGGCTACACCTTC. Its protein product is CASTDDSKVYGYTF.

Many counts were recorded for this clonotype. The chain has TRBV7-9 and TRBJ2-1, with 9 nucleotides matching TRBD2. Germline V gene data show CDR1 as SEHNR and CDR2 as FQNEAQ (reference sequence). The CDR3 sequence is 16 residues long. Trimming at V came to 5 bases and at J to 6 bases, leaving 11 bases not matched to a gene. The CDR3 spells CASSQTSSGASNEQFF. CDR3 bases: TGTGCCAGCAGCCAAACCTCTAGCGGGGCAAGCAATGAGCAGTTCTTC. Variable domain in full (rest from reference TRBV7-9 and TRBJ2-1): DTGVSQNPRHKITKRGQNVTFRCDPISEHNRLYWYRQTLGQGPEFLTYFQNEAQLEKSRLLSDRFSAERPKGSFSTLEIQRTEQGDSAMYLCASSQTSSGASNEQFFGPGTRLTVL.

The sample holds many counts of this clonotype. As DNA, the CDR3 is TGTGCCAGCAGCCGTAGTGGGGGCACTGAAGCTTTCTTT. This translates into CASSRSGGTEAFF. This chain joins TRBV7-9 and TRBJ1-1, with a weak D call TRBD1 (5 bases). The CDR3 runs 13 residues. V was trimmed by 5 bases and J by 4 bases, leaving 11 bases between them. In germline, CDR1 is SEHNR, CDR2 FQNEAQ (reference sequence).

This clonotype turned up a few times. The chain employs TRBV4-1 and TRBJ2-1; perhaps TRBD1 as D (6 bases). Germline lookup yields CDR1 MGHRA and CDR2 YSYEKL. The CDR3 loop spans 16 amino acids. V was pared by 0 bases and J by 8 bases, with 17 bases between. Here the CDR3 reads CASSQEYGFWTDEQFF. The DNA for the CDR3 is TGCGCCAGCAGCCAAGAGTATGGCTTTTGGACAGATGAGCAGTTCTTC.

This clonotype was recorded many times. The chain employs TRBV7-2 and TRBJ2-7; D gene ambiguous. The CDR3 has 12 residues. With 5 bases removed from V and 0 bases from J, the gap between germline ends came to 5 bases. Germline V lookup: CDR1 SGHTA, CDR2 FQGNSA. In nucleotides, the CDR3 is TGTGCCAGCAGCCCGAGCTCCTACGAGCAGTACTTC. Encoded protein: CASSPSSYEQYF.

This clonotype has only a few counts. The rearrangement uses TRBV10-3 and TRBJ2-5, with 8 nucleotides matching TRBD2. After removal of 4 bases from V and 4 bases from J, the junction contained 11 bases not matched to a gene. Germline loops: CDR1 ENHRY, CDR2 SYGVKD. The CDR3 has 16 amino acids. The CDR3 coding sequence is TGTGCCATCAGTGTGGGTGCGGGACTAGGTGGAGAGACCCAGTACTTC. Amino acid sequence: CAISVGAGLGGETQYF.

This clonotype showed up many times. V is TRBV12-3 or TRBV12-4 and J is TRBJ2-7, with D possibly TRBD1 on 6 matching bases. The CDR3 totals 14 residues. V dropped 5 bases and J dropped 0 bases, with 11 bases sitting between them. CDR3 DNA: TGTGCCAGCAGTGAGACAGGTATCTCCTACGAGCAGTACTTC. Protein product: CASSETGISYEQYF.

Remarks on this clonotype: One base away lies a much larger clone, so this may be a sequencing read error. V usage is TRBV7-9 and J usage is TRBJ2-7; TRBD1 aligns across 7 bases. The DNA end is a closer match to TRBJ2-1, so the J assignment may be wrong. The CDR3 runs to 14 residues. CDR1 SEHNR and CDR2 FQNEAQ come from the germline V gene (reference sequence). CDR3 DNA: TGTGCCAGCAGCCGAGAGGGACAGTCCTACGAGCAGTTCTTC. It encodes CASSREGQSYEQFF.

This clonotype was detected ten times or more. The chain combines TRBV5-1 with TRBJ2-1; 8 nucleotides line up with TRBD2. Germline values: CDR1 SGHRS, CDR2 YFSETQ. CDR3 length: 15 residues. J was trimmed by 2 bases and V by 2 bases; bases with no gene match: 3. The CDR3 DNA sequence: TGCGCCAGCAGCTTAAGCGGGAGTCCCTACAATGAGCAGTTCTTC. Its translation: CASSLSGSPYNEQFF.

The chain carries TRBV12-3 or TRBV12-4 and TRBJ1-2; D unresolved. The CDR3 is 13 amino acids. Trimming removed 7 bases at V and 4 bases at J, with 13 bases between. The CDR3 DNA follows: TGTGCCAGCACTCATACCGGCGCCTATGGCTACACCTTC. It translates to CASTHTGAYGYTF.

This clonotype has ten or more counts. The gene calls are TRBV11-2 and TRBJ2-1; 8 nucleotides agree with TRBD2. The CDR3 has 18 residues. CDR1 SGHAT and CDR2 FQNNGV come from the germline V gene. After removal of 2 bases from V and 7 bases from J, the junction contained 16 bases not matched to a gene. CDR3 in amino acids: CASSLFLGGAGAGNEQFF. Here the CDR3 DNA reads TGTGCCAGCAGCTTATTCCTAGGTGGAGCGGGAGCGGGAAATGAGCAGTTCTTC.

This chain links TRBV5-1 with TRBJ2-7; 7 nucleotides match TRBD2. With 1 base clipped from V and 2 bases from J, the junction kept 3 bases outside the gene matches. The CDR3 is 14 residues long. Germline V gene data show CDR1 as SGHRS and CDR2 as YFSETQ. The DNA for the CDR3 is TGCGCCAGCAGCTTGAAAGCGGGAACCTACGAGCAGTACTTC. It specifies CASSLKAGTYEQYF.

This clonotype was counted a few times. V is TRBV11-3 and J is TRBJ2-3; D remains ambiguous. CDR3 length equals 12 residues. The germline V and J ends were trimmed by 7 bases and 2 bases, with 7 bases remaining between them. CDR1 and CDR2 (germline): SGHNT, YENEEA. DNA of the CDR3: TGTGCCAGCACCAACAACACAGATACGCAGTATTTT. Translating it yields CASTNNTDTQYF.

This clonotype was counted many times. The rearrangement joins TRBV12-3 or TRBV12-4 to TRBJ2-1; TRBD2 matches 13 bases. The CDR3 runs 14 residues. V was pared by 6 bases and J by 7 bases, with 3 bases of the junction left unmatched. This CDR3 is CASRLAGGRNEQFF. In nucleotides, the CDR3 is TGTGCCAGCAGACTAGCGGGAGGGCGGAATGAGCAGTTCTTC.

This clonotype was picked up a small number of times. The chain has TRBV5-4 and TRBJ2-4; D is tentatively TRBD1 or TRBD2 (5 bases each). Germline CDR1 is SGHNT and CDR2 is YYREEE (reference sequence). The CDR3 runs to 16 residues. Trimming took 1 base from V and 2 from J, leaving 13 bases between them. Here the CDR3 reads CASSLSIGTSKNIQYF. As DNA, the CDR3 is TGTGCCAGCAGCTTGTCGATAGGGACGTCCAAAAACATTCAGTACTTC.

Worth noting for this clonotype: A single base separates this from a much larger clone, so it may be a read error. This chain uses TRBV7-7 with TRBJ2-1; D possibly corresponds to TRBD2 (6 bases). The CDR3 has 16 amino acids. Looked up from germline, CDR1 is SSHAT and CDR2 is FNYEAQ (reference sequence). The CDR3 DNA sequence: TGTGCTAGCAGCTTAGCGCGGAGGGCCTTTGACAATGAGCAGTTCTTC. Protein: CASSLARRAFDNEQFF.

The rearrangement links TRBV7-2 to TRBJ2-2; no firm D call. Germline CDR1 reads SGHTA; CDR2 reads FQGNSA. This CDR3 comprises 13 residues. V lost 2 bases and J lost 7, with 8 bases in between. The CDR3 nucleotides are TGTGCCAGCAGCTTAATGCCGGGCGGGGAGCTGTTTTTT. Its translation is CASSLMPGGELFF.

In its sample, this clonotype was seen a few times. This sequence joins TRBV7-2 and TRBJ2-7; TRBD2 might be the D (5 bases). Trimming removed 2 bases at V and 1 base at J, with 12 bases between. The CDR3 runs 15 residues. Germline V gene data show CDR1 as SGHTA and CDR2 as FQGNSA. CDR3 protein: CASSLSAGLSYEQYF. In DNA, the CDR3 is TGTGCCAGCAGCTTATCCGCAGGACTTTCCTACGAGCAGTACTTC.

Ten or more counts support this clonotype. For the CDR3, the DNA is TGTGCCAGCAGCTCCGGGTCGGCGGGAGGCACAGATACGCAGTATTTT. Its protein is CASSSGSAGGTDTQYF. V is TRBV7-9 and J is TRBJ2-3; TRBD2 matches 7 bases. Trimming removed 4 bases from V and 1 base from J; junction bases left unmatched: 8. The CDR3 has 16 residues. Germline V CDR1 and CDR2: SEHNR, FQNEAQ (reference sequence).

The chain has TRBV6-2 or TRBV6-3 and TRBJ2-5, with TRBD2 matching over 12 bases. CDR1 is MNHEY, CDR2 SVGEGT, per germline. V shed 6 bases and J 6 bases; nucleotides not matched to a gene: 8. This CDR3 contains 15 residues. Here the CDR3 DNA reads TGTGCCAGCAGGACTAGCGGGAGTACGGGGAAGACCCAGTACTTC. Its protein product is CASRTSGSTGKTQYF.

This clonotype came up many times. The chain uses TRBV5-1 and TRBJ2-1; 7 bases fit TRBD2. CDR1 SGHRS and CDR2 YFSETQ come from the germline V gene. The CDR3 sequence is 15 residues long. V lost 2 bases to trimming and J lost 5 bases; unmatched junction nucleotides: 7. The DNA for the CDR3 is TGCGCCAGCAGCTTACTAGCGTCGGGGCACAATGAGCAGTTCTTC. Translating gives CASSLLASGHNEQFF.

V gene TRBV20-1 combines with J gene TRBJ1-6; 7 bases line up with TRBD1. CDR1 is DFQATT, CDR2 SNEGSKA, per germline (reference sequence). The junction had 10 bases not matched to a gene; V was cut back by 1 base and J by 7 bases. The CDR3 length is 16 residues. The CDR3 bases are TGCAGTGCTAGAGGGACCGGGACAGCCCGAAATTCACCCCTCCACTTT. Translated: CSARGTGTARNSPLHF.

J is TRBJ2-1 and V is TRBV20-1; TRBD2 might be the D (6 bases). The germline gives CDR1 DFQATT, CDR2 SNEGSKA (reference sequence). Trimming cost V 2 bases and J 4 bases, with 18 bases left between them. This CDR3 region has 16 residues. The CDR3 here is CSARTSRPTSYNEQFF. DNA of the CDR3: TGCAGTGCTAGAACTAGCAGGCCGACCTCATACAATGAGCAGTTCTTC.

This clonotype was counted many times. V gene TRBV29-1 combines with J gene TRBJ2-6; the match to TRBD2 covers 8 bases. CDR1 SQVTM and CDR2 ANQGSEA come from the germline V gene. Trimming at V came to 0 bases and at J to 7 bases, leaving 8 bases not matched to a gene. There are 16 residues in the CDR3. The CDR3 protein is CSVEDQRGRGANVLTF. For the CDR3, the DNA is TGCAGCGTTGAAGATCAGCGGGGGCGCGGAGCCAACGTCCTGACTTTC.

This clonotype was seen a handful of times. The chain recombines TRBV20-1 with TRBJ2-7; D assignment may be TRBD1 or TRBD2 (6 bases each). In germline, CDR1 is DFQATT, CDR2 SNEGSKA (reference sequence). V lost 0 bases, J lost 4 bases, and 13 bases lay in between. The CDR3 sequence is 14 residues long. The CDR3 region has the DNA TGCAGTGCTAGAGATAACAGGAGGGGGTACGAGCAGTACTTC. It codes for CSARDNRRGYEQYF.